One T cell receptor beta chain is described in this entry. This sample was taken from a study of blood T cells in healthy people across ages. The CDR3 has 19 amino acids. V gave up 4 bases and J gave up 7 bases; unmatched junction bases: 15. CDR1 and CDR2 from the germline V gene are MGHRA and YSYEKL. It was with a sample-barcoded 5' primer and a J-beta primer mix that a second PCR of roughly 7 to 11 cycles was run. A template-switch adaptor containing 12 random nucleotides labeled each cDNA molecule. MiXCR, applied by TCRdb to the 5' RACE reads, yields one record per CDR3 protein. This sample carries around 1,000,000 distinct CDR3 sequences, under 30% of them seen once, and the ten largest clones take approximately 0.75%. The same specimen was also included in a second study, on T cells of mothers and their children.

The rearrangement uses TRBV4-1 and TRBJ2-1, with TRBD2 matching over 14 bases. This receptor was obtained from a girl aged 2-10 years in good health. The material sequenced was blood. CDR3 nucleotides: TGCGCCAGCAGCCCTGCCTACCCGGGACTAGCGGGAGCACGAAATGAGCAGTTCTTC. Translating it yields CASSPAYPGLAGARNEQFF.